The clone carrying this T cell receptor (beta chain) came up many times. The data originate from a study of T cells in Graves' hyperthyroidism and ophthalmopathy. Across the study: Blood from the periphery was taken at initial diagnosis, before any treatment.

Germline lookup yields CDR1 SGHAT and CDR2 FQDESV (reference sequence). Trimming removed 1 base at V and 8 bases at J, with 18 bases between. The CDR3 runs 16 residues. Uncontrolled infection, other autoimmune disease, pregnancy or lactation disqualified patients from enrolment. Used for diagnoses were clinical symptoms, serum thyroxine and TRAb, thyroid ultrasound and orbital computed tomography. Researchers amplified the TCR beta CDR3 regions from RNA transcripts. First-round RT-PCR with HTBI primers amplified the TCR CDR3 region. TCRdb analysed the multiplex PCR reads with MiXCR anew, one entry per CDR3 protein. The table lists around 600,000 distinct CDR3 sequences, over 12% of them singletons, with around 7% in the top ten.

Specimen: blood. The rearrangement joins TRBV11-1 to TRBJ2-1; D may be TRBD1 (6 bases). The receptor comes from a woman aged 18-35 years with Graves' ophthalmopathy. This chain's CDR3 is CASSLVRVWTAHEQFF. Written as DNA, the CDR3 is TGTGCCAGCAGCTTAGTTCGCGTCTGGACAGCCCATGAGCAGTTCTTC.